This T cell receptor (beta chain) was profiled in a study of identifying expanded T cells in peripheral blood (dated by TCRdb to the late 2010s). Broadly, across the study: Technical replicates were generated by sequencing separate aliquots of the same genomic DNA pool, with four replicates compared pairwise. Overall study outcomes, separate from this receptor: The authors expected that over much longer intervals, such as months to years, biological variance in healthy repertoires might increase even further. Across all healthy donors, variance in clone template counts between approximately two-week samples was found to increase significantly with total template count. Between technical replicates the binomial model flagged about 1.2 differentially abundant clones, whereas over about 2 weeks the binomial model flagged about 16.4 and over about 4 weeks approximately 18. Across all healthy-donor time intervals, the beta-binomial model significantly lowered both the number of clones called differentially abundant and the false-positive rate.

TCRbeta CDR3 regions were profiled by bias-controlled multiplex PCR amplification of genomic DNA with the immunoSEQ Assay. The paper's processing steps were these. The absolute abundance of each unique TCRbeta CDR3 region was quantified after sequences were collapsed and filtered. Differential abundance was assessed using a binomial (Fisher-equivalent) model and a beta-binomial model in which time-dependent variance fitted from healthy donors was added. Clones with fewer than 5 combined templates were excluded, and clones with Benjamini-Hochberg FDR below 0.01 were called differentially abundant. In the beta-binomial model, variance was expressed as a function of the total template count across the two samples, in the form v = (b*log(k)+a)^2. As stored in TCRdb, this immuneACCESS dataset retains in-frame rearrangements with V and J assigned. A fraction of the clones does not appear; measured against another copy, unresolved V genes explain less than half of the discrepancy, and the remainder lacks a known reason. That table furnishes V, J and clone size, whereas the DNA furnished D and trimming. This sample is represented by around 57,000 clones; over 75% of them were singletons. Roughly 4.8% of the sample lies in the top ten.

As concerns this clone: No antigen is known for it. No quality values exist for individual bases; no much larger clone is one base distant.

During the collection period, no immune events, such as infections, were documented for the healthy donors. Healthy-donor blood repertoires served as a training cohort to calibrate time-dependent variance in a beta-binomial model of T-cell clone differential abundance. There were roughly 10 healthy donors in the training cohort, of whom 3 were female and 7 were male. On average the donors were about 45 years old, and their ages spanned roughly 29 to 64 years. Whole blood was collected from each healthy donor at three time points spaced two weeks apart and obtained from a commercial supplier. For immunosequencing, genomic DNA was extracted from whole blood that had not been sorted. The germline ends are 2 bases apart after V is trimmed by 3 bases and J by 0 bases. Counted from cysteine to phenylalanine, this CDR3 has 12 amino acids. The retained sequence is limited to the CDR3, 36 bases, with the frame set at the first base. The germline V gene gives CDR1 as MNHNS and CDR2 as SASEGT.

In this chain, TRBV6-1 is recombined with TRBJ1-2; the D gene lacks a confident call. The clonotype was recovered from a person between 18 and 75 years old in good health. Sequencing input: blood. The CDR3 corresponds to CASSDTNYGYTF. Read as DNA, the sequence is TGTGCCAGCAGTGACACTAACTATGGCTACACCTTC.